This T cell receptor (beta chain) was sequenced in a study of CD8+CD57+ T cells in acquired aplastic anemia. To note about this clonotype: A much larger clone is a single base away; this may be a read error. The final CDR3 position lacks the conserved phenylalanine or tryptophan, pointing to a likely read error.

Genomic DNA was employed as the template in profiling TCR beta VDJ and CDR3. TCRdb used MiXCR to reprocess the reads, holding one entry per CDR3 protein. This sample has around 140,000 distinct CDR3 sequences, with 35% to 50% found just once. This CDR3 has 13 amino acids. Germline-derived CDR1 and CDR2 are MNHEY and SMNVEV (reference sequence). V was cut by 5 bases and J by 4 bases, with 11 bases left in between. The chain joins TRBV27 to TRBJ1-1; tentatively, D is TRBD1 (6 bases). The sequencing sample was made of sorted CD4+, CD8+, or CD8+CD57+ T cells (not recorded which) from PBMCs. This TCR was recovered from a human donor in good health, serving as a control. The CDR3 bases are TGTGCCAGCAGTATGCAGGGGACCACTGAAGCTTTCCTT. Translation: CASSMQGTTEAFL.